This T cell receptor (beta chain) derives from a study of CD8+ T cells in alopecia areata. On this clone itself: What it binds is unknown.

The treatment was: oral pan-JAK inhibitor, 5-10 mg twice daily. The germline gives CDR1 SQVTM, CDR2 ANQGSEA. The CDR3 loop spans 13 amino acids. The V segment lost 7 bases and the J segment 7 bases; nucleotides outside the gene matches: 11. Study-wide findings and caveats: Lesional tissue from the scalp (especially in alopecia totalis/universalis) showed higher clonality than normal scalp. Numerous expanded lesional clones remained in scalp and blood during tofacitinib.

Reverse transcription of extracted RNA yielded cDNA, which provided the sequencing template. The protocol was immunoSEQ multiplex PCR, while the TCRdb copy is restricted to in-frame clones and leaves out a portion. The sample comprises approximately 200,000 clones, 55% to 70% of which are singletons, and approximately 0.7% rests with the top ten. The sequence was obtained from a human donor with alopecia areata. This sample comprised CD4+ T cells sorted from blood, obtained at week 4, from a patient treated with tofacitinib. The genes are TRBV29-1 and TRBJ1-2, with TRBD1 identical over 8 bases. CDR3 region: CSGDGQGLGGYTF. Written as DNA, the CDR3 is TGCAGCGGGGACGGACAGGGACTCGGTGGCTACACCTTC.